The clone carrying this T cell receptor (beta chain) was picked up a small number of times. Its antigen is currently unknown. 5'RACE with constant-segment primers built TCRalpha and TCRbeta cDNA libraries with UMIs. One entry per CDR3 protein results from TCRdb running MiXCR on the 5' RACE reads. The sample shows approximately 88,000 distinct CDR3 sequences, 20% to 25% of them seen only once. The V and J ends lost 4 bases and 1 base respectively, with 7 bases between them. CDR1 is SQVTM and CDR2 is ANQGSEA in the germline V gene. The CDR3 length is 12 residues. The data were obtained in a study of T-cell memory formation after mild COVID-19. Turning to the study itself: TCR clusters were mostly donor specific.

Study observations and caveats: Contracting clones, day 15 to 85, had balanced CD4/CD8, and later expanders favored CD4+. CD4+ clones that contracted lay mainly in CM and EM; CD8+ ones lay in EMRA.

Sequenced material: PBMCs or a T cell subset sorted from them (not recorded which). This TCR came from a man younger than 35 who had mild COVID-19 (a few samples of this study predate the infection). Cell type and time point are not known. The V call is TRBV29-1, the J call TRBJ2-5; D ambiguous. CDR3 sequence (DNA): TGCAGCGTTGTGGGAAGCCAAGAGACCCAGTACTTC. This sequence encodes CSVVGSQETQYF.